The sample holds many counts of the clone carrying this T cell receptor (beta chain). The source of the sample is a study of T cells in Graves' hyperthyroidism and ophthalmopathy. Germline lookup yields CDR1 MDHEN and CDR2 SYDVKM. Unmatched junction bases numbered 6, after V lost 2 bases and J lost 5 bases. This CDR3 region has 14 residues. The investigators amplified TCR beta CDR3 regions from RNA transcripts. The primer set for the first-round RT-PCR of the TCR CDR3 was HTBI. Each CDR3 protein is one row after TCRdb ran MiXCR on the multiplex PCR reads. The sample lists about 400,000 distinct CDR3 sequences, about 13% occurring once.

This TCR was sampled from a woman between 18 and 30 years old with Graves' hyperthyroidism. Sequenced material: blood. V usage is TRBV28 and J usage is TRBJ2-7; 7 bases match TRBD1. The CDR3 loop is CASSLKGAIDEQYF. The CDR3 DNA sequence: TGTGCCAGCAGTTTAAAGGGGGCGATCGACGAGCAGTACTTC.